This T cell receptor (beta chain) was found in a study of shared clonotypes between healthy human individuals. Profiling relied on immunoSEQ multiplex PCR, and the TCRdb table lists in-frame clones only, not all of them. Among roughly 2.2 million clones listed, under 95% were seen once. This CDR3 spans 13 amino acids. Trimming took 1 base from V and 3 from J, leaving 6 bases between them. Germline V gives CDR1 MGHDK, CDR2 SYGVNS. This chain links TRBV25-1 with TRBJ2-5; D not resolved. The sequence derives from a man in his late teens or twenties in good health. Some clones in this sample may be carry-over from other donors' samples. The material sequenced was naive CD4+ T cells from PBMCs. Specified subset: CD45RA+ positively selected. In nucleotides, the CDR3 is TGTGCCAGCAGTGAATTGGGAAAAGAGACCCAGTACTTC. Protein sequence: CASSELGKETQYF.